This T cell receptor beta chain is drawn from a study of blood T cell repertoires in COVID-19 (dated by TCRdb to the early 2020s). At the level of the whole study: Samples from collaborators originated in the United States, Italy and Spain and spanned both the acute and convalescent phases of COVID-19. The prospective study material was composed of cDNA or gDNA derived from T cells, B-cell-depleted T cells, or PBMCs. The dataset comprised deeply sampled blood TCRbeta repertoires from subjects exposed to, actively infected with, or recovered from COVID-19. The repertoires were released in a freely available public database meant as a resource for research on the immune response to SARS-CoV-2. The samples were drawn from two sources: the first 160 participants of the ongoing ImmuneRACE study, and 1,000 to 1,500 subjects contributed by 6 global collaborators. The sample metadata nearly always contained a de-identified subject ID, COVID-19 status, age in years and sex. Where available, HLA class I and class II types were obtained from metadata supplied by the sample provider rather than from assay-based typing. The paper as a whole reports these results and caveats: The amount of clinical and demographic metadata varied by source and participant and was provided uncurated.

At one collaborating source in Seattle, patients were enrolled during active infection and were followed longitudinally through the course of disease. Collaborating institutions collected whole blood in K2EDTA tubes following their own protocols. For TCRbeta analysis, collaborators shipped samples in one of three forms: frozen whole blood, isolated PBMCs, or DNA extracted from either of those sample types. The immunoSEQ Assay, a bias-controlled multiplex PCR, was used to amplify TCRbeta CDR3 regions from genomic DNA. Per the original workflow: The number of nucleated cells in each sample was estimated from the amplification of reference gene primers within the assay. To quantify the absolute abundance of each unique TCRbeta CDR3 rearrangement, sequence reads were collapsed and filtered. For each sample, productive Simpson clonality was calculated as the square root of Simpson's diversity index over productive rearrangements. The clones in this table, taken by TCRdb from immuneACCESS, are in-frame only. Not every clone is retained; where verified, under half of the shortfall comes from an unresolved V gene, and the cause of the rest is unknown. The DNA was the basis for D and trimming; V, J and clone size are from that table. The sample table shows 250,000 to 300,000 clones, and 85% to 90% are seen once. The leading ten clones occupy over 5.5% of the sample.

In regard to this clone: Its antigen specificity is not known. No qualities accompany the bases; no much larger clone lies one base away.

The TCR originated in a woman between 45 and 60 years old with COVID-19, enrolled during active disease. What was sequenced was peripheral blood.

The CDR3 reads as follows: CASSQDLNTKGQPQHF. The DNA reads as follows: TGCGCCAGCAGCCAAGATTTAAACACCAAGGGGCAGCCCCAGCATTTT. This chain joins TRBV4-1 to TRBJ1-5; TRBD1 is possibly the D segment (5 matching bases). The CDR3 spans 16 residues, from the cysteine through the phenylalanine. Only the CDR3 DNA is retained, 48 bases long and in frame from the first base. The V end loses 0 bases and the J end loses 7 bases, and a stretch of 16 bases separates them. The germline V gene encodes CDR1 MGHRA and CDR2 YSYEKL.